The table lists the clone carrying this TCR beta chain with many counts. The antigen is not known. CDR1 is SGHRS, CDR2 YFSETQ, per germline. CDR3 length equals 15 residues. The V end was cut by 4 bases, the J end by 2 bases, with 13 bases between. These data are taken from a study of T cells in Graves' hyperthyroidism and ophthalmopathy. Study-level background: Peripheral blood sampling occurred at initial diagnosis, before any treatment. Study results and caveats: Ophthalmopathy got predicted by the model a median around six months before its onset. Ophthalmopathy was separated from stable hyperthyroidism by a 13 V-J model.

Amplified TCR beta CDR3 regions came from RNA transcripts. First-round RT-PCR targeting the TCR CDR3 was performed with the HTBI primer set. TCRdb recomputed calls from the multiplex PCR reads with MiXCR, one row per CDR3 protein. The table shows 360,000 or so distinct CDR3 sequences, with about a fifth occurring only once. Extraction of PBMCs used more than 8.5 ml of fresh peripheral blood. The rearrangement uses TRBV5-1 and TRBJ1-3; the D is unclear. The TCR originated in a woman between 18 and 29 years old with Graves' hyperthyroidism. Material: blood. The CDR3 DNA follows: TGCGCCAGCAGCCGGGCTACAGCAACTGGAAACACCATATATTTT. Translating gives CASSRATATGNTIYF.